This is a list of T cell receptor beta chains from one sample in a study of shared clonotypes between healthy human individuals. The method was immunoSEQ multiplex PCR; TCRdb's version includes in-frame clones alone and lacks a portion of them. The sample comprises approximately 720,000 clones, about 92% of which are singletons, and 24% rests with the top ten. The source material was naive CD8+ T cells sorted from blood. The receptors derive from a man in his thirties or forties in good health. CDR3s include the opening cysteine and the closing phenylalanine or tryptophan. Fields, in order: V gene, J gene, CDR3 protein.

TRBV7-6	TRBJ2-7	CASSLTGTSYEQYF
TRBV7-9	TRBJ2-3	CASSAGLVDTQYF
TRBV2	TRBJ1-4	CASSEALQGGSLFF
TRBV15	TRBJ1-6	CATQGIGNSPLHF
TRBV7-9	TRBJ2-3	CASSARQGLSTDTQYF
TRBV23-1	TRBJ2-7	CASSQSDSRYSVGDEQYF
TRBV13	TRBJ2-5	CASSTRTGQETQYF
TRBV9	TRBJ2-1	CASSVVSSAVTDEQFF
TRBV6-4	TRBJ2-5	CASSERGETQYF
TRBV9	TRBJ2-1	CASSPGTGQYNEQFF
TRBV7-2	TRBJ2-1	CASSSPGGETYNEQFF
TRBV6-5	TRBJ2-1	CASSRRESYNEQFF
TRBV9	TRBJ2-2	CASAGSMGPAGELFF
TRBV27	TRBJ2-1	CASTPGVGGLPYNEQFF
TRBV28	TRBJ2-5	CASSSITTGIQFGETQYF